These 30 T cell receptor beta chains were all obtained from the same sample, sequenced in a study of blood T cell repertoires in COVID-19. The method was immunoSEQ multiplex PCR; TCRdb's version includes in-frame clones alone and lacks a portion of them. The repertoire includes approximately 190,000 clones, over 80% of them detected once, and around 7.8% sits in the top ten. The material sequenced was peripheral blood. Receptor source: a woman aged 55-69 years with COVID-19, enrolled during active disease.

J is TRBJ1-3 and V is TRBV28; a weak D match, TRBD1 (6 bases). Trimming removed 2 bases from V and 0 bases from J, with 8 bases in between. Germline V gene data show CDR1 as MDHEN and CDR2 as SYDVKM. The CDR3 is 15 residues long. CDR3 coding DNA: TGTGCCAGCAGTTTAAGGACAGACTCTGGAAACACCATATATTTT. Protein: CASSLRTDSGNTIYF. Variable domain in full (rest from reference TRBV28 and TRBJ1-3): DVKVTQSSRYLVKRTGEKVFLECVQDMDHENMFWYRQDPGLGLRLIYFSYDVKMKEKGDIPEGYSVSREKKERFSLILESASTNQTSMYLCASSLRTDSGNTIYFGEGSWLTVV.

The chain has TRBV11-3 and TRBJ2-2, with D maybe TRBD2 (5 bases). V shed 5 bases and J shed 5 bases, with 15 bases lying between them. CDR1 SGHNT and CDR2 YENEEA come from the germline V gene. The CDR3 sequence is 15 residues long. CDR3 in amino acids: CASSPTPSGTGELFF. DNA for the CDR3: TGTGCCAGCAGCCCCACCCCTTCGGGGACCGGGGAGCTGTTTTTT.

J is TRBJ2-5 and V is TRBV5-1; 10 bases fit TRBD1. The CDR3 is made up of 16 amino acids. CDR1 is SGHRS, CDR2 YFSETQ, per germline. The V segment lost 4 bases and the J segment 7 bases; nucleotides outside the gene matches: 13. CDR3 region: CASSTSGTGAEGTQYF. The CDR3 DNA follows: TGCGCCAGCAGCACTTCCGGGACAGGGGCGGAGGGGACCCAGTACTTC.

This clone came up once. The chain combines TRBV6-5 with TRBJ1-5; 9 bases fit TRBD1. CDR1 is MNHEY, CDR2 SVGAGI, per germline. With V trimmed by 6 bases and J by 1 base, 4 bases remained unmatched. The length of the CDR3 is 15 residues. The CDR3 DNA reads TGTGCCAGCAGCCCGGACAGGGGAAGCAATCAGCCCCAGCATTTT. Translation: CASSPDRGSNQPQHF.

The chain has TRBV6-5 and TRBJ2-1, with D perhaps TRBD2 (5 bases). This CDR3 has 15 residues. Germline V gene data show CDR1 as MNHEY and CDR2 as SVGAGI. Trimming stripped 2 bases from V and 5 bases from J, with 13 bases between. The CDR3: CASSYGRLTNNEQFF. Written as DNA, the CDR3 is TGTGCCAGCAGTTACGGTCGACTAACGAACAATGAGCAGTTCTTC.

The chain links TRBV29-1 to TRBJ2-4; D might be TRBD2 (6 bases). The V and J ends lost 4 bases and 5 bases respectively, with 9 bases between them. CDR3 size: 12 residues. Germline CDR1 reads SQVTM; CDR2 reads ANQGSEA. CDR3 sequence: CSVVPGENIQYF. CDR3 nucleotide sequence: TGCAGCGTTGTTCCGGGAGAAAACATTCAGTACTTC. The full variable domain, in which reference TRBV29-1 and TRBJ2-4 provide the parts outside the CDR3, is SAVISQKPSRDICQRGTSLTIQCQVDSQVTMMFWYRQQPGQSLTLIATANQGSEATYESGFVIDKFPISRPNLTFSTLTVSNMSPEDSSIYLCSVVPGENIQYFGAGTRLSVL.

This clone showed up just a few times. CDR3 nucleotide sequence: TGTGCCACCAGCAAAAGAGGGACAGGGGTTAGCTATGGCTACACCTTC. Translated: CATSKRGTGVSYGYTF. The rearrangement uses TRBV15 and TRBJ1-2; 10 bases match TRBD1. CDR3 size: 16 residues. CDR1 is LNHNV, CDR2 YYDKDF, per germline (reference sequence). V lost 4 bases, J lost 4 bases, and 9 bases stayed unmatched. The whole variable domain, filled in from reference TRBV15 and TRBJ1-2, reads DAMVIQNPRYQVTQFGKPVTLSCSQTLNHNVMYWYQQKSSQAPKLLFHYYDKDFNNEADTPDNFQSRRPNTSFCFLDIRSPGLGDTAMYLCATSKRGTGVSYGYTFGSGTRLTVV.

This rearrangement joins TRBV28 to TRBJ2-5; TRBD2 is a possible D gene (7 bases). V lost 5 bases and J 1 base, leaving 17 bases between the germline ends. The CDR3 has 16 residues. Looked up from germline, CDR1 is MDHEN and CDR2 is SYDVKM. CDR3: CASSPNRGARQETQYF. The CDR3 DNA is TGTGCCAGCAGTCCCAACCGGGGGGCGCGCCAAGAGACCCAGTACTTC.

This chain joins TRBV18 and TRBJ1-2, with D perhaps TRBD1 (5 bases). This CDR3 has 13 amino acids. Germline lookup yields CDR1 KGHSH and CDR2 LQKENI. Trimming took off 3 bases at V and 6 bases at J, with 11 bases between the two ends. The chain's CDR3 is CASSPGTEHGYTF. DNA for the CDR3: TGTGCCAGCTCACCTGGGACTGAGCATGGCTACACCTTC.

This clone is a singleton in its sample. The chain carries TRBV11-2 and TRBJ2-4; 7 bases fit TRBD2. The trim removed 5 bases at V and 3 bases at J, leaving 4 bases unmatched. The germline gives CDR1 SGHAT, CDR2 FQNNGV. This CDR3 region has 14 residues. The CDR3 region is CASSARGDKNIQYF. In nucleotides, the CDR3 is TGTGCCAGCAGCGCCCGGGGGGACAAAAACATTCAGTACTTC.

The V and J genes are TRBV6-4 and TRBJ1-1, with 11 positions matching TRBD1. Germline V gene sequence: CDR1 MRHNA, CDR2 SNTAGT. The J segment lost 5 bases and the V segment lost 5 bases, leaving 4 bases of the junction unmatched. The CDR3 length is 14 residues. As DNA, the CDR3 is TGTGCCAGCAGTAAGGACAGGGGGCAGACTGAAGCTTTCTTT. Its protein is CASSKDRGQTEAFF.

V gene TRBV6-5 combines with J gene TRBJ2-5; 8 nucleotides align to TRBD2. The V and J ends lost 4 bases and 5 bases, in that order; junction bases with no gene match: 6. Germline V gives CDR1 MNHEY, CDR2 SVGAGI. CDR3 length: 14 amino acids. The CDR3 bases are TGTGCCAGCAGTTTCCGGACTAGCACTGAGACCCAGTACTTC. Protein product: CASSFRTSTETQYF.

This clone was found once. The chain combines TRBV19 with TRBJ1-2; D gene ambiguous. V was cut by 6 bases and J by 2 bases, with 13 bases left in between. The CDR3 sequence is 14 residues long. The germline V gene encodes CDR1 LNHDA and CDR2 SQIVND (reference sequence). CDR3 amino acids: CASSDSRGNYGYTF. CDR3 nucleotides: TGTGCCAGTAGCGATTCGCGGGGAAACTATGGCTACACCTTC.

The chain recombines TRBV28 with TRBJ2-1; 8 bases line up with TRBD1. Germline V gene data show CDR1 as MDHEN and CDR2 as SYDVKM. This CDR3 comprises 17 residues. After removal of 8 bases from V and 6 bases from J, the junction contained 18 bases not matched to a gene. In DNA form, the CDR3 reads TGTGCCAGCGGCGCGATACGAACCAGGGGGCATTTCAATGAGCAGTTCTTC. Its protein product is CASGAIRTRGHFNEQFF.

V is TRBV6-4 and J is TRBJ2-1, with TRBD2 matching over 9 bases. The CDR3 sequence is 14 residues long. CDR1 and CDR2 from the germline V gene are MRHNA and SNTAGT. Trimming took 6 bases from V and 8 from J; bases not matched to a gene: 8. The CDR3: CASSLASGNHEQFF. The CDR3 coding sequence is TGTGCCAGCAGCCTTGCTAGCGGGAATCATGAGCAGTTCTTC.

The rearrangement uses TRBV4-2 and TRBJ2-1; 8 bases fit TRBD2. This CDR3 is built from 16 residues. The V gene's germline CDR1 is LGHNA and CDR2 YNFKEQ. Trimming took 5 bases from V and 10 from J; bases not matched to a gene: 16. The CDR3 DNA follows: TGTGCCAGCAGCTCCCGGGGAACGGGAGGGCAAGGGGAGCAGTTCTTC. It codes for CASSSRGTGGQGEQFF.

The sample holds one count of this clone. The chain uses TRBV7-3 and TRBJ2-1, with a weak D call TRBD2 (6 bases). V lost 5 bases and J lost 7, with 15 bases in between. Germline loops: CDR1 SGHTA, CDR2 FQGTGA. CDR3 size: 14 residues. The CDR3 DNA sequence: TGTGCCAGCAGCCGTAATAGCGGCAGAAATGAGCAGTTCTTC. Residues: CASSRNSGRNEQFF.

J is TRBJ2-3 and V is TRBV5-4, with D hard to call. V dropped 0 bases and J dropped 9 bases, with 14 bases sitting between them. This CDR3 is 14 amino acids long. The germline CDR1 and CDR2 sequences are SGHNT and YYREEE (reference sequence). The CDR3 DNA sequence: TGTGCCAGCAGCTTGGCGGAGAGGCCCGACACGCAGTATTTT. Amino acid sequence: CASSLAERPDTQYF.

The chain is built from TRBV4-1 and TRBJ1-5; TRBD1 might be the D (5 bases). The germline V gene encodes CDR1 MGHRA and CDR2 YSYEKL. V was pared by 0 bases and J by 3 bases, with 9 bases between. There are 15 residues in the CDR3. The CDR3 region has the DNA TGCGCCAGCAGCCAAGATTGGGGCTTCAATCAGCCCCAGCATTTT. It encodes CASSQDWGFNQPQHF.

The chain uses TRBV7-6 and TRBJ2-2; D unresolved. V was shortened by 2 bases and J by 1 base, with 8 bases between the two germline ends. The CDR3 consists of 15 residues. CDR1 and CDR2 from the germline V gene are SGHVS and FNYEAQ. The chain's CDR3 is CASSLLPGNTGELFF. Written as DNA, the CDR3 is TGTGCCAGCAGCTTACTCCCAGGGAACACCGGGGAGCTGTTTTTT.

This rearrangement joins TRBV28 to TRBJ2-7, with 8 bases that match TRBD1. Germline V gene data show CDR1 as MDHEN and CDR2 as SYDVKM. The CDR3 length is 17 residues. V was pared by 8 bases and J by 3 bases, with 18 bases of the junction left unmatched. The CDR3 DNA follows: TGTGCCAGCTCAGAGAGCGGACAGGGACCTTCACTCTACGAGCAGTACGTC. Protein: CASSESGQGPSLYEQYV.

The chain links TRBV6-6 to TRBJ1-6; 7 bases are shared with TRBD1. The germline gives CDR1 MNHNY, CDR2 SVGAGI (reference sequence). V lost 5 bases, J lost 5 bases, and 6 bases stayed unmatched. CDR3 length equals 15 residues. The DNA for the CDR3 is TGTGCCAGCAGTCCCCCCGGGACAGATAATTCACCCCTCCACTTT. It is translated as CASSPPGTDNSPLHF.

This chain uses TRBV28 with TRBJ1-4; D gene uncertain. The CDR3 spans 13 residues. The V end lost 6 bases, the J end lost 8 bases, and 13 bases lay between the germline ends. Looked up from germline, CDR1 is MDHEN and CDR2 is SYDVKM. CDR3 residues: CASRRLIREKLFF. CDR3 DNA: TGTGCCAGCAGGCGGCTCATAAGGGAAAAACTGTTTTTT.

This rearrangement joins TRBV29-1 to TRBJ2-7, with D perhaps matching TRBD2 (5 bases). Germline CDR1 reads SQVTM; CDR2 reads ANQGSEA. V was shortened by 3 bases and J by 5 bases, with 14 bases between the two germline ends. The CDR3 totals 13 residues. CDR3 residues: CSVDGPLGDEQYF. DNA of the CDR3: TGCAGCGTTGATGGCCCACTCGGGGACGAGCAGTACTTC.

This sequence joins TRBV30 and TRBJ2-2; 10 bases are a match to TRBD2. Trimming at V came to 1 base and at J to 1 base, leaving 0 bases not matched to a gene. The length of the CDR3 is 15 residues. Germline V gene sequence: CDR1 GTSNPN, CDR2 SVGIG (reference sequence). The DNA of the CDR3 is TGTGCCTGGAGTGGGACTAGCGGGAACACCGGGGAGCTGTTTTTT. Translation gives CAWSGTSGNTGELFF.

This rearrangement joins TRBV4-1 to TRBJ2-2; 10 bases match TRBD2. Germline V gene lookup returns CDR1 MGHRA and CDR2 YSYEKL. This CDR3 is built from 19 residues. The V segment lost 1 base and the J segment 1 base; nucleotides outside the gene matches: 9. CDR3 sequence: CASSQVGLAGVQNTGELFF. The DNA for the CDR3 is TGCGCCAGCAGCCAAGTCGGGCTAGCGGGAGTTCAGAACACCGGGGAGCTGTTTTTT.

This clone was counted a few times. The chain joins TRBV19 to TRBJ1-3; no clear D. This CDR3 has 11 residues. Germline V gene sequence: CDR1 LNHDA, CDR2 SQIVND (reference sequence). The ends were cut back, 1 base at V and 8 bases at J, with 3 bases in the middle. The CDR3 DNA follows: TGTGCCAGTAGTATAGCAGACACCATATATTTT. Protein: CASSIADTIYF.

The rearrangement joins TRBV3-1 (or the pseudogene TRBV3-2) to TRBJ2-3; 8 nucleotides align to TRBD2. CDR1 is LGHDT, CDR2 YNNKEL, per germline (reference sequence). V was clipped by 1 base and J by 0 bases; unmatched bases: 6. CDR3 length: 17 amino acids. CDR3 in DNA: TGTGCCAGCAGCCAAGCTCTAGCGGGTTCTAGCACAGATACGCAGTATTTT. Translation gives CASSQALAGSSTDTQYF.

The V and J genes are TRBV24-1 and TRBJ2-1; TRBD2 matches 10 bases. The CDR3 has 19 amino acids. The V segment lost 5 bases and the J segment 0 bases; nucleotides outside the gene matches: 12. CDR1 and CDR2 (germline): KGHDR, SFDVKD. This chain's CDR3 is CATSALAGAITSSYNEQFF. The CDR3 bases are TGTGCCACCAGTGCCCTAGCGGGAGCCATAACCTCCTCCTACAATGAGCAGTTCTTC.

The rearrangement uses TRBV29-1 and TRBJ1-5; a weak D match, TRBD1 (6 bases). The germline V gene encodes CDR1 SQVTM and CDR2 ANQGSEA. Between the trimmed V and J ends, which lost 4 bases and 5 bases, there was a span of 15 bases. CDR3 length: 14 residues. The CDR3 loop is CSVAPGGGDQPQHF. The CDR3 DNA sequence: TGCAGCGTTGCCCCGGGGGGGGGCGATCAGCCCCAGCATTTT.